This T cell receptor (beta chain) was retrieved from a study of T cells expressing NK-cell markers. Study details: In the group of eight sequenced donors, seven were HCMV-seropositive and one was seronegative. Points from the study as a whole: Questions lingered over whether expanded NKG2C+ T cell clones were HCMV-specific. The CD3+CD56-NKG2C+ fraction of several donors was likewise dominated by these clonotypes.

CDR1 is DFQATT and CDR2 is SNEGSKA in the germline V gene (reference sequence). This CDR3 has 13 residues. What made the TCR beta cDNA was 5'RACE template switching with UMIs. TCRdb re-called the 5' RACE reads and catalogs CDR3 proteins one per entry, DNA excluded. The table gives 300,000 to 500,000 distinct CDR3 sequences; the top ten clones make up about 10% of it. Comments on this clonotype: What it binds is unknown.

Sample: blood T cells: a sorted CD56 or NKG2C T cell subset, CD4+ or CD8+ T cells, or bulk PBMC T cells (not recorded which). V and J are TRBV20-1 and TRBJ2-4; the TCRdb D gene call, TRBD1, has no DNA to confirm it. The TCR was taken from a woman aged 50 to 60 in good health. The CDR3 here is CSALTGTANIQYF.